This T cell receptor (beta chain) was identified during a study of T cell changes during pregnancy in multiple sclerosis (dated by TCRdb to between 2018 and 2020). Study-wide context: In women with multiple sclerosis, the researchers looked at how the T cell repertoire shifted as pregnancy progressed.

With respect to this clone: Its antigen remains undetermined. Base qualities are not recorded, but no much larger clone differs from it by a single base.

From the cysteine through the phenylalanine, the CDR3 covers 16 amino acids. Only the CDR3 part of the read is kept: 48 bases, read in frame from the first base. CDR1 is given as SGHVS and CDR2 as FQNEAQ, both from the germline V gene. V is pruned by 4 bases and J by 4 bases, leaving 8 bases of the junction without a gene match. The method behind the library was the immunoSEQ multiplex PCR assay. TCRdb mirrors the immuneACCESS table, restricted to in-frame sequences. Some clones are absent from its copies; in checked studies, under half trace to an unresolved V gene, and the reason for the others is unknown. In this sample the table shows 30,000 to 45,000 clones, around 92% of which occur a single time. Approximately 27% of the sample belongs to the ten largest clones.

This TCR came from a female donor with multiple sclerosis, enrolled in a pregnancy study. This material consisted of CD8+ T cells from peripheral blood mononuclear cells, taken before pregnancy. Recombination connected TRBV7-8 to TRBJ2-2; 8 junctional bases match TRBD1. The sequenced DNA is TGTGCCAGCAGCTCCGACAGGGGCTCCGGCACCGGGGAGCTGTTTTTT. It translates as CASSSDRGSGTGELFF.